This TCR beta chain originates from a study of T cell responses to AZD1222 COVID-19 vaccine. Overall study findings and caveats: Donors were chiefly white British, with a greater number of females, and clonal diversity was perhaps underestimated. Nearly half of unique spike-specific TCRs reportedly avoided B.1.351 and B.1.1.7 mutated regions.

In the case of this clone: As yet, its antigen is unknown.

Profiling relied on immunoSEQ multiplex PCR, and the TCRdb table lists in-frame clones only, not all of them. There are about 140,000 clones in the sample; 92% occur only once, and 3% to 4% lies in the top ten. Combined were second doses at about 4 or about 12 weeks. The TCR originated in an adult who received the AZD1222 COVID-19 vaccine. The sequencing used peripheral blood, collected 28 days after the second AZD1222 dose.

The DNA for the CDR3 is TGTGCCAGCAGGTGGGAGCGACAAAACATTCAGTACTTC. Translated, it gives CASRWERQNIQYF. This sequence joins TRBV6-5 and TRBJ2-4, with D maybe TRBD2 (5 bases). The V end lost 6 bases, the J end lost 5 bases, and 11 bases lay between the germline ends. The CDR3 contains 13 residues. Germline CDR1 is MNHEY and CDR2 is SVGAGI.